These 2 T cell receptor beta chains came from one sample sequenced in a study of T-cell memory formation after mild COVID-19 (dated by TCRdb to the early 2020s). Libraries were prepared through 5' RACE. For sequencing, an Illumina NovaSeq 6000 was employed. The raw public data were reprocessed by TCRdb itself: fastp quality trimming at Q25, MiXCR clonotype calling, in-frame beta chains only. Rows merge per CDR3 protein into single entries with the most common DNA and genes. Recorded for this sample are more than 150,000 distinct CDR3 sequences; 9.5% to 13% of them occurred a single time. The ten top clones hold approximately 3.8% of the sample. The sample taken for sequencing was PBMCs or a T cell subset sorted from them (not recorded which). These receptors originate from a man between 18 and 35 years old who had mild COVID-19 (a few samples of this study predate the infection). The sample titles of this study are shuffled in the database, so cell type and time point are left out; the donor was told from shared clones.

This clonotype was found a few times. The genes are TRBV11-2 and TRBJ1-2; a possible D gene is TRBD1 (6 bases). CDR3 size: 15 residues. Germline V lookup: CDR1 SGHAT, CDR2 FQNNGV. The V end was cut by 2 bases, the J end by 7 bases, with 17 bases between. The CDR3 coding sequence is TGTGCCAGCAGCTTACTCTCTCAGGGGTTGGGTGGCTACACCTTC. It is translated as CASSLLSQGLGGYTF.

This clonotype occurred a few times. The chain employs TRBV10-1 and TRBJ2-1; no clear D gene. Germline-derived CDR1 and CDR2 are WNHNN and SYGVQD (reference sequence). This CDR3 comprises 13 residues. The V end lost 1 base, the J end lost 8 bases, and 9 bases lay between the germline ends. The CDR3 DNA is TGCGCCAGCAGTGAGTTCCTAGAGGATGAGCAGTTCTTC. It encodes CASSEFLEDEQFF.